A single sample is the source of the 2 T cell receptor beta chains below, sequenced in a study of T cell responses to AZD1222 COVID-19 vaccine. Generated by immunoSEQ multiplex PCR, the TCRdb table keeps only in-frame clones and is missing some. The sample has fewer than 150,000 clones, 90% to 95% seen once. The starting material was peripheral blood, obtained on day 0 of AZD1222 vaccination. The source of these receptors is an adult in good health.

This clone was detected only once. V usage is TRBV5-4 and J usage is TRBJ2-6, with unresolved D. Trimming took 0 bases from V and 6 from J, leaving 1 base between them. CDR1 is SGHNT and CDR2 is YYREEE in the germline V gene (reference sequence). The CDR3 sequence is 12 residues long. The CDR3 loop reads CASSLEANVLTF. The DNA of the CDR3 is TGTGCCAGCAGCTTGGAGGCCAACGTCCTGACTTTC.

The CDR3 sequence: CTSSQDRGGEQYF. DNA for the CDR3: TGCACCAGCAGCCAAGATCGGGGTGGCGAGCAGTACTTC. The chain carries TRBV1 and TRBJ2-7; whether TRBD2, the table's D call, matches the DNA was not checked. TRBV1 is tagged as a pseudogene. The CDR3 length is 13 residues.